A single sample gave rise to the 25 T cell receptor beta chains below, sequenced in a study of cytomegalovirus exposure and HLA in healthy donors. The primer mix had 60 Vbeta and 13 Jbeta primers. Produced via immunoSEQ multiplex PCR; TCRdb's table is partial and in-frame only. The sample holds 120,000 or so clones, 10% seen once. Sequenced sample: PBMCs. These receptors were taken from a woman between 18 and 29 years old in good health and CMV-seropositive.

CDR3 amino acids: CASSLTDARDEQYF. CDR3 sequence (DNA): TGTGCCAGCAGCTTGACAGATGCAAGGGACGAGCAGTACTTC. This chain uses TRBV7-9 with TRBJ2-7; D is possibly TRBD1 (5 bases). Trimming cost V 3 bases and J 5 bases, with 14 bases left between them. The CDR3 contains 14 residues. Germline V gene lookup returns CDR1 SEHNR and CDR2 FQNEAQ (reference sequence). Using reference TRBV7-9 and TRBJ2-7 for the parts outside the CDR3, the full variable domain is DTGVSQNPRHKITKRGQNVTFRCDPISEHNRLYWYRQTLGQGPEFLTYFQNEAQLEKSRLLSDRFSAERPKGSFSTLEIQRTEQGDSAMYLCASSLTDARDEQYFGPGTRLTVT.

The chain couples TRBV6-6 to TRBJ2-1, with 13 bases lining up with TRBD2. CDR3 length: 14 residues. J lost 9 bases, V lost 8 bases, and 7 bases had no gene match. Germline V gene sequence: CDR1 MNHNY, CDR2 SVGAGI (reference sequence). In DNA, the CDR3 is TGTGCCAGCGGCGGGACTAGCGGGATGGGTGAGCAGTTCTTC. Translated: CASGGTSGMGEQFF.

The rearrangement links TRBV28 to TRBJ2-3, with 8 bases aligning to TRBD1. V lost 6 bases to trimming and J lost 7 bases; unmatched junction nucleotides: 9. This CDR3 contains 14 residues. Germline CDR1 and CDR2: MDHEN and SYDVKM. The CDR3 protein is CASRGQAEAYTQYF. The CDR3 bases are TGTGCCAGCAGGGGACAGGCGGAGGCGTATACGCAGTATTTT.

The chain is built from TRBV11-2 and TRBJ2-5; weak D call: TRBD2 (5 bases). Germline loops: CDR1 SGHAT, CDR2 FQNNGV. The CDR3 contains 16 residues. Between the trimmed V and J ends, which lost 5 bases and 2 bases, there was a span of 18 bases. The CDR3 DNA sequence: TGTGCCAGCAGCCTCGGTCGGCTAGCACGGCAAGAGACCCAGTACTTC. It yields the protein CASSLGRLARQETQYF.

This chain links TRBV7-9 with TRBJ1-3; D might be TRBD1 (6 bases). Trimming pared 6 bases from V and 5 bases from J, leaving 20 bases between. The CDR3 sequence is 16 residues long. CDR1 is SEHNR, CDR2 FQNEAQ, per germline (reference sequence). In nucleotides, the CDR3 is TGTGCCAGCAGTCTAATTAGGACAGCTGATAGAAACACCATATATTTT. It encodes CASSLIRTADRNTIYF.

The chain uses TRBV29-1 and TRBJ2-1; TRBD2 matches at 11 bases. Germline V lookup: CDR1 SQVTM, CDR2 ANQGSEA. Trimming removed 6 bases from V and 10 bases from J; junction bases left unmatched: 8. This CDR3 is built from 13 residues. CDR3 protein: CSVLTSGAQEQFF. CDR3 sequence (DNA): TGCAGCGTCCTGACTAGCGGGGCCCAGGAGCAGTTCTTC.

This clone turned up a few times. This rearrangement joins TRBV28 to TRBJ1-1, with TRBD1 matching over 8 bases. The CDR3 is 12 amino acids. Germline V CDR1 and CDR2: MDHEN, SYDVKM. The V segment lost 4 bases and the J segment 6 bases; nucleotides outside the gene matches: 1. This CDR3 is CASSWGQAEAFF. The CDR3, as DNA: TGTGCCAGCAGTTGGGGACAGGCTGAAGCTTTCTTT. The whole variable domain, remainder taken from reference TRBV28 and TRBJ1-1, is DVKVTQSSRYLVKRTGEKVFLECVQDMDHENMFWYRQDPGLGLRLIYFSYDVKMKEKGDIPEGYSVSREKKERFSLILESASTNQTSMYLCASSWGQAEAFFGQGTRLTVV.

The table lists this clone with many counts. The rearrangement joins TRBV29-1 to TRBJ1-2; 8 bases fit TRBD1. Germline CDR1 is SQVTM and CDR2 is ANQGSEA. Germline trimming cut 7 bases from V and 3 bases from J; bases unmatched to any gene: 10. The CDR3 consists of 14 residues. The CDR3 DNA follows: TGCAGCGGATGGGGGACAGGATGGGACTATGGCTACACCTTC. It specifies CSGWGTGWDYGYTF. Full variable domain (missing parts from reference TRBV29-1 and TRBJ1-2): SAVISQKPSRDICQRGTSLTIQCQVDSQVTMMFWYRQQPGQSLTLIATANQGSEATYESGFVIDKFPISRPNLTFSTLTVSNMSPEDSSIYLCSGWGTGWDYGYTFGSGTRLTVV.

This clone has a handful of counts. The rearrangement joins TRBV5-6 to TRBJ2-5; D perhaps matches TRBD2 (6 bases). The J call may be wrong; the DNA end is better matched by TRBJ2-7. There are 15 residues in the CDR3. The germline V gene encodes CDR1 SGHDT and CDR2 YYEEEE. CDR3 nucleotides: TGTGCCAGCAGCTTGGGATTGCGGGACGCCTACGAGCAGTACTTC. This codes for CASSLGLRDAYEQYF.

This clone showed up just a few times. The V call is TRBV9, the J call TRBJ2-7; D might be TRBD2 (6 bases). The germline gives CDR1 SGDLS, CDR2 YYNGEE. The CDR3 length is 14 residues. V was clipped by 4 bases and J by 5 bases, with 16 bases between them. Written as DNA, the CDR3 is TGTGCCAGCAGCAGGGACTTTACTGGCCACGAGCAGTACTTC. This codes for CASSRDFTGHEQYF.

V is TRBV30 and J is TRBJ1-2; tentative D call: TRBD1 (5 bases). The germline gives CDR1 GTSNPN, CDR2 SVGIG (reference sequence). This CDR3 has 16 amino acids. V lost 0 bases, J lost 5 bases, and 19 bases lay in between. Here the CDR3 reads CAWSVRLEGPVYGYTF. The CDR3 nucleotides are TGTGCCTGGAGTGTACGACTGGAGGGGCCAGTGTATGGCTACACCTTC.

The CDR3 reads CARSFLQDREAGTGELFF. The CDR3 coding sequence is TGTGCCAGAAGCTTCCTCCAAGACAGGGAGGCGGGCACCGGGGAGCTGTTTTTT. The V and J genes are TRBV5-3 and TRBJ2-2; D may be TRBD1 (7 bases). TRBV5-3 is labeled an ORF, and its function is uncertain. The CDR3 loop spans 18 amino acids. Trimming removed 2 bases from V and 4 bases from J, with 21 bases in between.

The chain is built from TRBV10-2 and TRBJ1-2; TRBD1 matches at 9 bases. There are 16 residues in the CDR3. The germline V gene encodes CDR1 WSHSY and CDR2 SAAADI. Unmatched junction bases numbered 13, after V lost 3 bases and J lost 8 bases. CDR3 DNA: TGCGCCAGCAGTGAATACGGGACAGGGTATTCTTTCGGCTACACCTTC. Its translation: CASSEYGTGYSFGYTF.

This clone came up once. The chain links TRBV5-1 to TRBJ2-1; 9 nucleotides match TRBD2. The CDR3 runs 16 residues. The junction had 10 bases not matched to a gene; V was cut back by 1 base and J by 8 bases. In germline, CDR1 is SGHRS, CDR2 YFSETQ. CDR3: CASSLRASGTLDEQFF. DNA of the CDR3: TGCGCCAGCAGCTTGAGGGCTAGCGGGACCCTCGATGAGCAGTTCTTC.

This clone has a handful of counts. The chain has TRBV10-1 and TRBJ1-2; D gene uncertain. Trimming took 1 base from V and 2 from J, leaving 5 bases between them. CDR3 length: 13 amino acids. The germline CDR1 and CDR2 sequences are WNHNN and SYGVQD (reference sequence). Here the CDR3 reads CASSEYQNYGYTF. CDR3 nucleotides: TGCGCCAGCAGTGAGTATCAGAACTATGGCTACACCTTC.

This clone was recorded a few times. CDR3 sequence reads: CSVEGGTGADTQYF. CDR3 bases: TGCAGCGTTGAAGGGGGTACGGGAGCAGATACGCAGTATTTT. The V and J genes are TRBV29-1 and TRBJ2-3; D may be TRBD2 (6 bases). Per the germline V gene, CDR1 is SQVTM and CDR2 is ANQGSEA. The CDR3 runs 14 residues. V was clipped by 1 base and J by 4 bases, with 12 bases between them.

This clone was seen only a few times. The rearrangement joins TRBV12-5 to TRBJ2-1; D perhaps matches TRBD1 (6 bases). The V and J ends lost 5 bases and 11 bases respectively, with 19 bases between them. There are 14 residues in the CDR3. Germline V gene sequence: CDR1 LGHNT, CDR2 FRNRAP. The CDR3 loop is CASGPPLLRDKQFF. The CDR3 DNA reads as TGTGCTAGTGGTCCTCCCCTTTTGAGGGACAAGCAGTTCTTC.

This clone was seen more than once but under ten times. The J gene is TRBJ1-2, the V gene TRBV30; D is possibly TRBD1 (6 bases). V was clipped by 8 bases and J by 4 bases, with 17 bases between them. The CDR3 has 13 amino acids. CDR1 GTSNPN and CDR2 SVGIG come from the germline V gene (reference sequence). CDR3 nucleotide sequence: TGTGCCCAAGCCCCACAGGGCCCCTATGGCTACACCTTC. It yields the protein CAQAPQGPYGYTF.

The rearrangement links TRBV9 to TRBJ1-2; the D gene is possibly TRBD1 (6 bases). Trimming cost V 4 bases and J 5 bases, with 21 bases left between them. This CDR3 spans 16 amino acids. Germline assignment: CDR1 SGDLS and CDR2 YYNGEE. CDR3 DNA: TGTGCCAGCAGCCCCGCGGGGGGCCAACGGGGATATGGCTACACCTTC. Its protein is CASSPAGGQRGYGYTF.

The V gene is TRBV6-5, the J gene TRBJ2-1, with 7 bases matching TRBD2. V was pared by 0 bases and J by 7 bases, with 6 bases of the junction left unmatched. This CDR3 contains 15 residues. The germline V gene has CDR1 MNHEY and CDR2 SVGAGI. In DNA form, the CDR3 reads TGTGCCAGCAGTTACTCGCCTAGCGGCGGGAATGAGCAGTTCTTC. Translated: CASSYSPSGGNEQFF.

The chain carries TRBV28 and TRBJ1-1; D is possibly TRBD1 (6 bases). Germline V CDR1 and CDR2: MDHEN, SYDVKM. The V end lost 5 bases, the J end lost 4 bases, and 20 bases lay between the germline ends. The CDR3 runs to 16 residues. CDR3 region: CASSIPPGQGSTEAFF. The CDR3 DNA sequence: TGTGCCAGCAGTATTCCCCCGGGCCAGGGGAGCACTGAAGCTTTCTTT.

The chain links TRBV29-1 to TRBJ1-1; 7 bases fit TRBD1. Germline assignment: CDR1 SQVTM and CDR2 ANQGSEA. The CDR3 totals 13 residues. With V trimmed by 7 bases and J by 1 base, 6 bases remained unmatched. The CDR3 spells CSAGGQTNTEAFF. CDR3 bases: TGCAGCGCTGGGGGACAGACGAACACTGAAGCTTTCTTT.

The sample holds a few counts of this clone. The V and J genes are TRBV19 and TRBJ1-4, with 9 positions matching TRBD1. V was clipped by 5 bases and J by 7 bases; unmatched bases: 8. The CDR3 has 15 residues. Germline lookup yields CDR1 LNHDA and CDR2 SQIVND (reference sequence). CDR3 nucleotide sequence: TGTGCCAGTAGTGCGCTACAGGGGGCCGGTGAAAAACTGTTTTTT. This translates into CASSALQGAGEKLFF.

The chain recombines TRBV27 with TRBJ2-7; TRBD1 matches 10 bases. Germline-derived CDR1 and CDR2 are MNHEY and SMNVEV (reference sequence). The CDR3 length is 15 residues. With V trimmed by 8 bases and J by 7 bases, 14 bases remained unmatched. The DNA of the CDR3 is TGTGCCAGCTTACCCCCGGGACAGGGGTTGGGGGAGCAGTACTTC. Its translation is CASLPPGQGLGEQYF.

This clone was seen a handful of times. The CDR3 loop reads CASSRGQGSEQYF. As DNA, the CDR3 is TGCGCCAGCAGCCGGGGACAGGGCTCCGAGCAGTACTTC. J is TRBJ2-7 and V is TRBV4-1; 9 bases line up with TRBD1. V shed 4 bases, J shed 6 bases, and the junction held 4 bases outside the gene matches. This CDR3 is 13 amino acids long. Germline CDR1 MGHRA, CDR2 YSYEKL.